A selection of T cell receptor beta chains follows, all from one sample in a study of early stage breast cancer tumors. Here immunoSEQ multiplex PCR was the method, and the copy in TCRdb shows in-frame clones only, minus some. The sample holds tens of thousands of clones; about 89% are singletons and the top ten take around 5%. Sequenced material: blood. The receptors shown here come from a person in their 70s with breast cancer. Each CDR3 is given without its conserved first and last residue. Only part of the rows carry a size: once, few, many, or a class if the clone is expanded.

v_gene: TRBV2
abundance: NA
CDR3aa: ASSDSDRYQPQH

v_gene: TRBV7-2
abundance: NA
CDR3aa: ASSVRRGGHEQF

v_gene: TRBV4-3
abundance: NA
CDR3aa: ASSQLAGPSSGANVLT

v_gene: TRBV5-1
abundance: once
CDR3aa: ASSSQGSTDTQY

v_gene: TRBV10-2
abundance: NA
CDR3aa: ASTRRRGDKSTEAF

v_gene: TRBV10-3
abundance: NA
CDR3aa: AISWGQGDEKLF

v_gene: TRBV28
abundance: NA
CDR3aa: ASSLIRTGELF

v_gene: TRBV5-1
abundance: NA
CDR3aa: ASSSGTFPYEQY

v_gene: TRBV11-1
abundance: NA
CDR3aa: ASSSSGNTEAF

v_gene: TRBV11-3
abundance: NA
CDR3aa: ASSPRQGDTEAF